Below, one TCR beta chain is given with its context. Its cognate antigen is unknown. Between the trimmed V and J ends, which lost 1 base and 0 bases, there was a span of 7 bases. Germline loops: CDR1 MNHNS, CDR2 SASEGT. The CDR3 length is 16 residues. The entry originates in a study of beta chain features in type 1 diabetes. Study overall: Across all samples, about 100 million sorted cells were examined.

The isolated RNA, all of it, was reverse transcribed, so expressed TCRB transcripts were what got sequenced. Data came from immunoSEQ multiplex PCR; TCRdb stores just in-frame clones and leaves some out. The sample has some 350,000 clones, 9.6% seen once. Study outcomes and limitations: TCRB CDR3 length was moderately but significantly reduced in all four CD4+ subsets of Type 1 diabetes patients.

V and J are TRBV6-1 and TRBJ2-6; D gene uncertain. This receptor was taken from a man aged 30 to 45 with type 1 diabetes. The sample comprised central memory CD4+ T cells from blood. The CDR3 region has the DNA TGTGCCAGCAGTGAAGGAGAGAGCTCTGGGGCCAACGTCCTGACTTTC. Encoded protein: CASSEGESSGANVLTF.